These T cell receptor beta chains were read from a single sample in a study of blood T cell repertoires in COVID-19. This table comes from immunoSEQ multiplex PCR, and its TCRdb copy is limited to in-frame clones, with some not included. The repertoire includes over 200,000 clones, 70% to 90% of them detected once, and approximately 4.8% sits in the top ten. What was sequenced was PBMCs or T cells enriched from blood (not recorded which). The origin of the receptors is a young woman who had been exposed to COVID-19. Both conserved end residues are part of each CDR3. A D gene is named only where the DNA matches it firmly. Expanded clones are given a class, and other clones once, few, many or no size at all.

v_gene	j_gene	abundance	d_gene	CDR3nt	CDR3aa
TRBV30	TRBJ1-2	.	TRBD1	TGTGCCTGGAGCTTTGGACAGGGAGGTTATGGCTACACCTTC	CAWSFGQGGYGYTF
TRBV19	TRBJ2-1	.	TRBD1	TGTGCCAGCGCAGGGACAGGGGGCTACAATGAGCAGTTCTTC	CASAGTGGYNEQFF
TRBV30	TRBJ1-1	.	TRBD1	TGTGCATATGAGGGACAGTTGAACACTGAAGCTTTCTTT	CAYEGQLNTEAFF
TRBV18	TRBJ1-2	.	TRBD1	TGTGCCAGCTCACGACAGGGGACGAACTATGGCTACACCTTC	CASSRQGTNYGYTF
TRBV2	TRBJ2-2	.	TRBD1	TGTGCCAGCAGCGAACAGGGGGTGAACACCGGGGAGCTGTTTTTT	CASSEQGVNTGELFF
TRBV9	TRBJ2-5	.	TRBD2	TGTGCCAGCAGCGCCGGGACTAGCCAGGGGACCCAGTACTTC	CASSAGTSQGTQYF
TRBV5-8	TRBJ2-4	few	.	TGTGCCAGCAGCTTGGTCGTAGCCAAAAACATTCAGTACTTC	CASSLVVAKNIQYF
TRBV4-2	TRBJ1-6	.	.	TGTGCCAGCAGCCCGCGACTATCAGAAACCCCCTATAATTCACCCCTCCACTTT	CASSPRLSETPYNSPLHF
TRBV19	TRBJ1-5	.	.	TGTGCCAGTACGACAGATTATAGCAATCAGCCCCAGCATTTT	CASTTDYSNQPQHF
TRBV15	TRBJ1-2	.	TRBD1	TGTGCCACCAGCAGCCCGGGACAGGGTAACTATGGCTACACCTTC	CATSSPGQGNYGYTF
TRBV25-1	TRBJ1-2	.	.	TGTGCCAGCAGTGAACCAGGTTCTAACTATGGCTACACCTTC	CASSEPGSNYGYTF
TRBV3-1/TRBV3-2	TRBJ1-4	.	.	TGTGCCAGCAGCCTCGGGACACAAAGGGAAAAACTGTTTTTT	CASSLGTQREKLFF
TRBV5-6	TRBJ2-3	.	TRBD1	TGTGCCAGCAGCCGCGGGACAGGGACAGATACGCAGTATTTT	CASSRGTGTDTQYF
TRBV19	TRBJ1-2	once	.	TGTGCCCCCCCTCGGGGACACCGGCGAGGCTACACCTTC	CAPPRGHRRGYTF
TRBV2	TRBJ1-1	.	TRBD1	TGTGCCAGCTGTGGACAGGGGAAAGGAACTGAAGCTTTCTTT	CASCGQGKGTEAFF
TRBV7-6	TRBJ2-7	.	.	TGTGCCAGCAGCCCATCCGGGACTGAGCCGCTCGAGCAGTACTTC	CASSPSGTEPLEQYF
TRBV14	TRBJ2-3	.	.	TGTGCCAGCAGCCAAGGTTTGGCCACAGATACGCAGTATTTT	CASSQGLATDTQYF
TRBV9	TRBJ1-2	once	.	TGTGCCAGCAGCGCTAGTGGTTCTAACTATGGCTACACCTTC	CASSASGSNYGYTF
TRBV5-6	TRBJ1-2	once	TRBD1	TGTGCCAGCAGCTTCTGGACAGGCTATGGCTACACCTTC	CASSFWTGYGYTF
TRBV11-2	TRBJ1-2	.	.	TGTGCCAGCAGTAATACAGGGATCAAAGGCTACACCTTC	CASSNTGIKGYTF
TRBV12-3/TRBV12-4	TRBJ1-1	few	.	TGTGCCAGCAGTTTATTGAGGGACACTGAAGCTTTCTTT	CASSLLRDTEAFF
TRBV5-8	TRBJ1-2	.	TRBD1	TGTGCCAGCAGCTTGGGCCCCGACAGGGACTATGGCTACACCTTC	CASSLGPDRDYGYTF
TRBV6-5	TRBJ1-2	few	.	TGTGCCAGCAGTTACCTCGGGGGAAACTATGGCTACACCTTC	CASSYLGGNYGYTF
TRBV18	TRBJ2-1	once	TRBD2	TGTGCCAGCTCACCGAGACTAGCGGGGGGAAACAATGAGCAGTTCTTC	CASSPRLAGGNNEQFF
TRBV11-3	TRBJ2-1	.	.	TGTGCCAGCAGCTTAGGACCTGCACGGGGGATGGACAATGAGCAGTTCTTC	CASSLGPARGMDNEQFF
TRBV7-2	TRBJ1-4	.	TRBD1	TGTGCCAGCAGCTTAATAAGGGGGCCAGCAACTAATGAAAAACTGTTTTTT	CASSLIRGPATNEKLFF
TRBV19	TRBJ1-6	.	.	TGTGCCAGTAGTATAGTCGGCCAGGATGGTTCACCCCTCCACTTT	CASSIVGQDGSPLHF
TRBV3-1/TRBV3-2	TRBJ2-7	.	TRBD2	TGTGCCAGCAGCCCTAGCGGGGGCTACGAGCAGTACTTC	CASSPSGGYEQYF
TRBV2	TRBJ2-1	.	TRBD2	TGTGCCAGCGAACGCCAGCGGGGGGGGCAGTTCTTC	CASERQRGGQFF
TRBV5-8	TRBJ1-1	.	.	TGTGCCAGCAGCTTGAGAGAGGCTGAAGCTTTCTTT	CASSLREAEAFF
TRBV5-1	TRBJ1-6	.	.	TGCGCCAGCAGCTTGGATGGGGTGGCGGCGGGGATACCCCTCCACTTT	CASSLDGVAAGIPLHF
TRBV7-8	TRBJ2-5	.	TRBD2	TGTGCCAGCAGCTTTACTAGCGGGGGGGCCGGTCAAGAGACCCAGTACTTC	CASSFTSGGAGQETQYF
TRBV5-6	TRBJ2-3	.	TRBD2	TGTGCCAGCAGCCCCGGGGGGATGAGCACAGATACGCAGTATTTT	CASSPGGMSTDTQYF
TRBV14	TRBJ1-2	.	.	TGTGCCAGCAGCCAAGACAAGAGATTAAGCTATGGCTACACCTTC	CASSQDKRLSYGYTF
TRBV30	TRBJ1-1	.	.	TGTGCCTGGAGAGAAGACTGGCGAGAGAACACTGAAGCTTTCTTT	CAWREDWRENTEAFF
TRBV29-1	TRBJ2-1	.	.	TGCAGCGGGAGCAACAATGAGCAGTTCTTC	CSGSNNEQFF
TRBV29-1	TRBJ1-1	.	TRBD1	TGCAGCGTTGTCGGACAGGGGACTGAAGCTTTCTTT	CSVVGQGTEAFF
TRBV11-3	TRBJ1-1	.	TRBD1	TGTGCCAGCAGCCCTCGACAGGGAGCCACTGAAGCTTTCTTT	CASSPRQGATEAFF
TRBV24-1	TRBJ2-5	.	.	TGTGCCACCAGTGATCCCCCAGCAGGCGAGACCCAGTACTTC	CATSDPPAGETQYF
TRBV5-6	TRBJ2-4	.	.	TGTGCCAGCAGCTTGTGGGACATCAAAAACATTCAGTACTTC	CASSLWDIKNIQYF
TRBV19	TRBJ2-7	once	.	TGTGCCAGCCGTAGCTCCTACGAGCAGTACTTC	CASRSSYEQYF
TRBV24-1	TRBJ2-1	.	.	TGTGCCACCAGCCCGGTTGGGGGGAAAGGTGAGCAGTTCTTC	CATSPVGGKGEQFF